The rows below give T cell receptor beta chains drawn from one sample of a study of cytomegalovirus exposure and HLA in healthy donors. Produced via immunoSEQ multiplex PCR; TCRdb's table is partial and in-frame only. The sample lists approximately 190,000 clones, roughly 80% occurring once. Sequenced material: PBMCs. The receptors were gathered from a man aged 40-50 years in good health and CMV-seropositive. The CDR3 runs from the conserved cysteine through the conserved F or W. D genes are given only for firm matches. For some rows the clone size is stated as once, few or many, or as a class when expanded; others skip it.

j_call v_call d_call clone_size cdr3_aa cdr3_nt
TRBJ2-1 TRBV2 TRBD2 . CASRGGRGGYNEQFF TGTGCCAGCAGGGGAGGACGGGGGGGGTACAATGAGCAGTTCTTC
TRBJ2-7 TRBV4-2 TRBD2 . CASSQASGGVYEQYF TGTGCCAGCAGCCAAGCCAGCGGGGGGGTCTACGAGCAGTACTTC
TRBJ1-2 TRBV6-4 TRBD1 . CASSAQGAGYGYTF TGTGCCAGCAGTGCCCAGGGGGCCGGCTATGGCTACACCTTC
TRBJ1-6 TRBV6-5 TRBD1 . CASSYGDRDSPLHF TGTGCCAGCAGTTACGGAGACAGGGATTCACCCCTCCACTTT
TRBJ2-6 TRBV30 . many CAWMGAGGANVLTF TGTGCCTGGATGGGGGCTGGTGGGGCCAACGTCCTGACTTTC
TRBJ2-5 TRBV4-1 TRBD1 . CASSQRGTGIGETQYF TGCGCCAGCAGCCAAAGGGGGACAGGGATAGGGGAGACCCAGTACTTC
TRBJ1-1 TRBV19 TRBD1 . CASGHRGPKPEAFF TGTGCCAGTGGCCACAGGGGCCCCAAACCTGAAGCTTTCTTT
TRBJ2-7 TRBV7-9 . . CASSLSGEQYF TGTGCCAGCAGCTTATCCGGCGAGCAGTACTTC
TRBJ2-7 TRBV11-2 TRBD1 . CASSLAFRTGSEQYF TGTGCCAGCAGCTTAGCCTTTAGGACAGGGAGCGAGCAGTACTTC
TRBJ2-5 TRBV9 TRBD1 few CASSVAGQGAQETQYF TGTGCCAGCAGCGTTGCCGGACAGGGGGCCCAAGAGACCCAGTACTTC
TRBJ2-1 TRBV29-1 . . CSVEAPGGQRNNEQFF TGCAGCGTTGAAGCTCCGGGGGGCCAAAGAAACAATGAGCAGTTCTTC
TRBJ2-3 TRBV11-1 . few CASSSSTDTQYF TGTGCCAGCAGTTCTAGCACAGATACGCAGTATTTT
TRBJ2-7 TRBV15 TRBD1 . CATSRDRGHEQYF TGTGCCACCAGCAGGGACAGGGGTCACGAGCAGTACTTC
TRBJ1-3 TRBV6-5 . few CASSQTPHHGNTIYF TGTGCCAGCAGTCAGACTCCTCATCACGGAAACACCATATATTTT
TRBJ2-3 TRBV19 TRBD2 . CASQGGGPLRDTQYF TGTGCCAGTCAGGGCGGGGGGCCCCTAAGGGATACGCAGTATTTT
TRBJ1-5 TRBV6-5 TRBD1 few CASSSDRGLQPQHF TGTGCCAGCAGTTCCGACAGGGGGCTTCAGCCCCAGCATTTT
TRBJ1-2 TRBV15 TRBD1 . CATSGETGGNYGYTF TGTGCCACCAGCGGCGAGACAGGGGGTAACTATGGCTACACCTTC
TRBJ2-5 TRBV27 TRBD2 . CASSSRGSAGGRLETQYF TGTGCCAGCAGTTCGAGGGGGTCGGCGGGGGGGCGGTTGGAGACCCAGTACTTC
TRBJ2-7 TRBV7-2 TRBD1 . CASRRDRGRGDEQYF TGTGCCAGCAGGCGGGACAGGGGGCGCGGTGACGAGCAGTACTTC
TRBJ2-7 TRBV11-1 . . CASSRITGPYEQYF TGTGCCAGCAGCCGTATAACAGGGCCCTACGAGCAGTACTTC
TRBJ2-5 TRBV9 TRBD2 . CASSPGGAGGVGSQETQYF TGTGCCAGCAGCCCCGGAGGAGCGGGGGGGGTGGGGAGCCAAGAGACCCAGTACTTC
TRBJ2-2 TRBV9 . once CASSVGAGLNTGELFF TGTGCCAGCAGCGTAGGGGCAGGGCTTAACACCGGGGAGCTGTTTTTT
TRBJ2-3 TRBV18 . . CASSSLQGTSTDTQYF TGTGCCAGCTCATCGCTACAGGGGACTAGCACAGATACGCAGTATTTT
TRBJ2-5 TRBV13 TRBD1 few CASSDRGHGETQYF TGTGCCAGCAGCGACAGGGGGCATGGGGAGACCCAGTACTTC
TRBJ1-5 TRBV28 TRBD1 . CASSLLDRAYQPQHF TGTGCCAGCAGTTTATTGGACAGGGCTTACCAGCCCCAGCATTTT
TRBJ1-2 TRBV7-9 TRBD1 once CASSFRDRPNYGYTF TGTGCCAGCAGCTTCCGGGACAGGCCTAACTATGGCTACACCTTC
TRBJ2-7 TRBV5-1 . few CASSQVTGPLTHEQYF TGCGCCAGCAGCCAGGTAACAGGGCCCCTTACCCACGAGCAGTACTTC
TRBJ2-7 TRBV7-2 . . CASSRGQLRAYEQYF TGTGCCAGCAGCCGGGGACAATTGCGGGCCTACGAGCAGTACTTC
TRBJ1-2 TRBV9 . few CASSFLIGSNVNYGYTF TGTGCCAGCAGCTTCCTCATCGGGTCCAATGTCAACTATGGCTACACCTTC
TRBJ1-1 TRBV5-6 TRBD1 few CASSPGQGITEAFF TGTGCCAGCAGCCCGGGACAGGGGATCACTGAAGCTTTCTTT
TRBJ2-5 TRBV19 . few CASSIAAGGFGETQYF TGTGCCAGTAGTATAGCCGCTGGAGGCTTCGGGGAGACCCAGTACTTC
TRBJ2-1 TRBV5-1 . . CASSLVGGAANEQFF TGCGCCAGCAGCTTGGTAGGGGGGGCCGCGAATGAGCAGTTCTTC
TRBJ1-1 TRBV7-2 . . CASSLDWTEAFF TGTGCCAGCAGCTTAGACTGGACTGAAGCTTTCTTT
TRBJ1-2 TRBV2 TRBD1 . CANKQGIDYGYTF TGTGCCAACAAACAGGGGATTGACTATGGCTACACCTTC
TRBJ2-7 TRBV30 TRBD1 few CAWSAQTGLNEQYF TGTGCCTGGAGTGCCCAGACAGGGCTTAACGAGCAGTACTTC
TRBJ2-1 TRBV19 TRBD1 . CASRADRSSYNEQFF TGTGCCAGTAGGGCGGACAGGTCCTCCTACAATGAGCAGTTCTTC
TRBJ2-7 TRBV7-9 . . CASSPQHDEQYF TGTGCCAGCAGCCCACAGCACGACGAGCAGTACTTC
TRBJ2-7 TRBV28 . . CATDSTTYEQYF TGTGCCACTGACAGTACTACCTACGAGCAGTACTTC
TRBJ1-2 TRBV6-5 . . CASTRDSYGYTF TGTGCCAGCACCCGTGACAGCTATGGCTACACCTTC
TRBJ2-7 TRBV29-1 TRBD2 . CSVRLAGGREQYF TGCAGCGTCCGACTAGCGGGGGGGAGGGAGCAGTACTTC
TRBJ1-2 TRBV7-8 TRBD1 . CASSSRDRAFGYTF TGTGCCAGCAGCTCCCGGGACAGAGCATTTGGCTACACCTTC
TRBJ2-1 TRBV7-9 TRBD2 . CASSLLGGGPRDEQFF TGTGCCAGCAGCTTACTCGGCGGGGGTCCTCGGGACGAGCAGTTCTTC
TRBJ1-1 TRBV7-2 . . CASSFGGARDTEAFF TGTGCCAGCAGCTTTGGGGGCGCGAGGGATACTGAAGCTTTCTTT
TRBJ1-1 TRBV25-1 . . CASTLYGLRTEAFF TGTGCCAGCACCCTTTACGGTCTTCGCACTGAAGCTTTCTTT
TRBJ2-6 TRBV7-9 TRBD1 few CAGGQGATGGANVLTF TGTGCCGGGGGACAGGGGGCTACGGGAGGGGCCAACGTCCTGACTTTC
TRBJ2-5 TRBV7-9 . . CASSLVAGAGWYQETQYF TGTGCCAGCAGCTTAGTTGCGGGGGCGGGTTGGTACCAAGAGACCCAGTACTTC
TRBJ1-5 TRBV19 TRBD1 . CASRGGPKQPQHF TGTGCCAGTAGAGGGGGCCCAAAACAGCCCCAGCATTTT
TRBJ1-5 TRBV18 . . CASSRAGDNQPQHF TGTGCCAGCTCACGAGCGGGGGATAATCAGCCCCAGCATTTT